A selection of T cell receptor beta chains follows, all from one sample in a study of regulatory T cells in long-lasting Graves disease. Via MiXCR, TCRdb re-called the multiplex PCR reads, giving one row per CDR3 protein. The sample yields 700,000 or so distinct CDR3 sequences, around 32% seen once. The specimen comprised peripheral blood mononuclear cells (PBMCs), sampled when the disease was refractory, from a patient treated with antithyroid drugs. Receptor source: a female donor with Graves disease. The conserved cysteine and the conserved F or W are not part of the CDR3 here. Fields, in order: CDR3 protein, J gene, V gene.

ASSWGHNSPLH	TRBJ1-6	TRBV7-3
ASSEGGHRNSPLH	TRBJ1-6	TRBV10-2
ASSDSYQETQY	NA	TRBV9
ASRPGGVSGNTIY	TRBJ1-3	TRBV27
ASSEALLRRTGENTEAF	TRBJ1-1	TRBV6-1
ASSLARGRGSGANVLT	TRBJ2-6	TRBV5-1
ASNRAAGEQY	TRBJ2-7	TRBV2
ASGLEGASNQPQH	TRBJ1-5	TRBV12-5
ASSSMPYEQY	TRBJ2-7	TRBV5-1
ASSFIDRGLGYT	TRBJ1-2	TRBV6-5
ASSPRSRYTGELF	TRBJ2-2	TRBV12-3/TRBV12-4
ASNPSGRDQETQY	TRBJ2-5	TRBV6-1
ASIRTSGRSGYEQY	TRBJ2-7	TRBV11-2
ASSLLSGSTYEQY	TRBJ2-7	TRBV7-9
ASSSAGSRYEQY	TRBJ2-7	TRBV5-1
ASSQEKGGTVPYEQY	TRBJ2-7	TRBV4-2
ASSPLSGDYGYT	TRBJ1-2	TRBV18
ASSEGHDTSPLH	TRBJ1-6	TRBV6-1
SARDLVGLAGFGEQF	TRBJ2-1	TRBV20-1
ASRGRASSGANVLT	TRBJ2-6	TRBV6-2/TRBV6-3
ASTPSGTRHQPQH	TRBJ1-5	TRBV27
ASSPGAGNYGYT	TRBJ1-2	TRBV12-3/TRBV12-4
ASSSGTSGTPSGANVLT	TRBJ2-6	TRBV7-9
SATTGGTGAINQPQH	TRBJ1-5	TRBV20-1
ASSEEGPASYNEQF	TRBJ2-1	TRBV6-1
ASSQGGGGSSGYT	TRBJ1-2	TRBV3-1
ASSFRQEDGYT	TRBJ1-2	TRBV12-3/TRBV12-4
ASSSGTTNTGELF	TRBJ2-2	TRBV7-3
SASPGTSGGYEQY	TRBJ2-7	TRBV20-1
ASSLRDQSSYEQY	TRBJ2-7	TRBV6-1
ASSPPARGLYEQY	TRBJ2-7	TRBV9
ASSLQVNSPLH	TRBJ1-6	TRBV7-3
ASRILAKNIQY	TRBJ2-4	TRBV11-2
ASSPGGMGETQY	TRBJ2-5	TRBV18
ASSTGTSGSYEQC	TRBJ2-7	TRBV12-3/TRBV12-4
ASSLMGGQRTDTQY	TRBJ2-3	TRBV7-3
ASSGVEGPNQPQH	TRBJ1-5	TRBV25-1
ASSLLDRTNTEAF	TRBJ1-1	TRBV28
ASEGQGAETQY	TRBJ2-5	TRBV6-1
ATSRGLRVDTGELF	TRBJ2-2	TRBV15
ARSTTFQGEAF	TRBJ1-1	TRBV2
SVRDSYTEAF	TRBJ1-1	TRBV29-1
ASSYLGGNNQPQH	TRBJ1-5	TRBV6-9
ASSLDQQGRGFGYT	TRBJ1-2	TRBV5-1
ASGLRANVLA	TRBJ2-6	TRBV6-4
ASSYPGSKEKLF	TRBJ1-4	TRBV6-5
ASSGGISNIQY	TRBJ2-4	TRBV2
ASSIGQGAGQY	TRBJ2-7	TRBV19
ASSRGGPDQPQH	TRBJ1-5	TRBV12-3/TRBV12-4
ASSRGTSGKTGELF	TRBJ2-2	TRBV2
ASTNHGGLAGTGELF	TRBJ2-2	TRBV6-1
SASRGGLADQPQY	NA	TRBV20-1
ASSIGGASGRDEQF	TRBJ2-1	TRBV9
ASSHPPTGGEAF	TRBJ1-1	TRBV11-2
ASGASLHFYEQY	TRBJ2-7	TRBV12-5
ASGLALSSSTDTQY	TRBJ2-3	TRBV12-5
ASTTKGWYGYT	TRBJ1-2	TRBV12-3/TRBV12-4
ASSIDRGHYGYT	TRBJ1-2	TRBV9
AISGTSGRETQY	TRBJ2-5	TRBV10-3